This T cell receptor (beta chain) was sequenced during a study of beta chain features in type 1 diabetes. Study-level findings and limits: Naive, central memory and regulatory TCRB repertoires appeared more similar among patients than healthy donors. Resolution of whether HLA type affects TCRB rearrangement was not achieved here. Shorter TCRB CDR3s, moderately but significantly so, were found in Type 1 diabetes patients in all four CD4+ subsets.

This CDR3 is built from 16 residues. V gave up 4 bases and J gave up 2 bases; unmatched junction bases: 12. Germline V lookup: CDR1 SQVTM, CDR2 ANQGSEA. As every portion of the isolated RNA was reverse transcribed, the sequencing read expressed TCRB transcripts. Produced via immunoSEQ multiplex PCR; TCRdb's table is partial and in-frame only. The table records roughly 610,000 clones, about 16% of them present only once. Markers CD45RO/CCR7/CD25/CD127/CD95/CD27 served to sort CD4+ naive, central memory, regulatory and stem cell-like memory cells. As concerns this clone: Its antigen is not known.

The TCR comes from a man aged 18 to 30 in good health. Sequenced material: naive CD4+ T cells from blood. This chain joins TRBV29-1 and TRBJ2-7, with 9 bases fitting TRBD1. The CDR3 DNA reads TGCAGCGTTGTTGGACAGGGGAGGAAGGGGGCCTACGAGCAGTACTTC. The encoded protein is CSVVGQGRKGAYEQYF.